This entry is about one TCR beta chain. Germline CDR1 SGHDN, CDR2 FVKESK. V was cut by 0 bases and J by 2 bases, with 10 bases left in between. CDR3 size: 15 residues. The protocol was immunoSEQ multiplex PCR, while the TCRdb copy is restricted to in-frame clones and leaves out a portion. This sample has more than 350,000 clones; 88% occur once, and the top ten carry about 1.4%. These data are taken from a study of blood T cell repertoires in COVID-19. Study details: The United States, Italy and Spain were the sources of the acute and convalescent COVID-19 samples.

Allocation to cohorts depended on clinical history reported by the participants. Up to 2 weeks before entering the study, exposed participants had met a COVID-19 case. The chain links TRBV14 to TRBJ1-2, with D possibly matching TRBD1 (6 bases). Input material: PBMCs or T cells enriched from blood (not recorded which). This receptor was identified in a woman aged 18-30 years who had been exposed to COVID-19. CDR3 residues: CASSQDWGRNYGYTF. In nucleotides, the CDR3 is TGTGCCAGCAGCCAAGATTGGGGGCGAAACTATGGCTACACCTTC.